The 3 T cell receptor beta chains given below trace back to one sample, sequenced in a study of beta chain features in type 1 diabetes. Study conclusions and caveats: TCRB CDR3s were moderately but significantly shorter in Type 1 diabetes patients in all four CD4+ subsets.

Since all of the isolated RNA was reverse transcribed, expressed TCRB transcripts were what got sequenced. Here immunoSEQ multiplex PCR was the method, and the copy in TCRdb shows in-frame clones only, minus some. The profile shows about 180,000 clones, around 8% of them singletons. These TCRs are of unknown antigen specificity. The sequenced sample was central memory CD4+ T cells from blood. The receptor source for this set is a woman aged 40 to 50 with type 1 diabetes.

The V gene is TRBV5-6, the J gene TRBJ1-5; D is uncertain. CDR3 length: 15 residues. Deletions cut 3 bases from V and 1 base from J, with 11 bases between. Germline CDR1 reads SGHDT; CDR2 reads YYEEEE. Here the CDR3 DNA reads TGTGCCAGCAGCTCCAAAGACACGAGCAATCAGCCCCAGCATTTT. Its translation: CASSSKDTSNQPQHF.

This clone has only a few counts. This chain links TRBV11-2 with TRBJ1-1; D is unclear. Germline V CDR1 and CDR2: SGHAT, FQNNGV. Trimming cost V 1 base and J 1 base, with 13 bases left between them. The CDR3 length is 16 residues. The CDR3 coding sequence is TGTGCCAGCAGCTTAGCCTATCCGGGTAGGAACACTGAAGCTTTCTTT. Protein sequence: CASSLAYPGRNTEAFF.

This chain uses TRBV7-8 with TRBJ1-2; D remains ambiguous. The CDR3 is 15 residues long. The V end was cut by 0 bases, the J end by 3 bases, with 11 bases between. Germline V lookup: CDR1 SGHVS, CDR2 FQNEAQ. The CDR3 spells CASSLARTDYYGYTF. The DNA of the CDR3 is TGTGCCAGCAGCTTAGCCAGGACGGACTACTATGGCTACACCTTC.